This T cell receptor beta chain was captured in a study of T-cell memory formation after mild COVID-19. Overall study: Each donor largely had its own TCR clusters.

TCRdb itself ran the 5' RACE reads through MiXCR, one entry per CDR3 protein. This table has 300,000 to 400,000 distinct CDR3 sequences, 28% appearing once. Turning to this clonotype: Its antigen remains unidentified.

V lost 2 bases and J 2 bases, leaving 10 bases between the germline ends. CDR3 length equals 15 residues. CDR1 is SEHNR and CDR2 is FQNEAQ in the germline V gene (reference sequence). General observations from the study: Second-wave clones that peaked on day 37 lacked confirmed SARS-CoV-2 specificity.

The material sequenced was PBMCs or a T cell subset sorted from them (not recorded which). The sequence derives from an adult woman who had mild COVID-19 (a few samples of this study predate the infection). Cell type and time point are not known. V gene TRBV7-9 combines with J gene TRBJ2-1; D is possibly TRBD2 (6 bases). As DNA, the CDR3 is TGTGCCAGCAGCTTATTGCGGGGTACCTACAATGAGCAGTTCTTC. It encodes CASSLLRGTYNEQFF.